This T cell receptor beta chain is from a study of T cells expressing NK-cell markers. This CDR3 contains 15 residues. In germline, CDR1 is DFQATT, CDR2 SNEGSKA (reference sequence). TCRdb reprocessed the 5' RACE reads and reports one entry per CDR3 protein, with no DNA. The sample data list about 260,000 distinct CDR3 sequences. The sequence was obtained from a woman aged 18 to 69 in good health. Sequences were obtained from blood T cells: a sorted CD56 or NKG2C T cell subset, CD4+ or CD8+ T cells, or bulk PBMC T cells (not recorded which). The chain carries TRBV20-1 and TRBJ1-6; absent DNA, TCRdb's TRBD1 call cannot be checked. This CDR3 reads CSARGGTDGNSPLHF.